This T cell receptor (beta chain) appears in the sequencing data of a study of vaccination effects on CD4 cells after COVID-19. General observations from the study: Marked clonal contraction was seen in infection- and vaccine-induced clones late after vaccination.

Comments on this clone: Its specificity is not known.

The length of the CDR3 is 16 residues. The V gene end was trimmed by 0 bases and the J gene end by 4 bases; junction bases not matched to a gene: 7. Looked up from germline, CDR1 is SGHDT and CDR2 is YYEEEE. Assay used: immunoSEQ multiplex PCR; TCRdb lists only in-frame clones, some missing. This sample carries tens of thousands of clones, about four fifths of them seen once, and the ten largest clones take approximately 40%. ViraFEST used viral peptide pools to expand antigen-specific CD4+ T cells before sequencing. Investigators separated out CD4+ T cells once approximately 9 days of culture had passed. Documented for the person is a PCR-confirmed SARS-CoV-2 infection occurring between March and December 2020.

The input for sequencing was CD4+ T cells from PBMCs cultured with a peptide pool, taken before COVID-19 vaccination. This TCR was recovered from a human donor who had a prior SARS-CoV-2 infection. J is TRBJ2-4 and V is TRBV5-6, with 7 nucleotides matching TRBD2. The CDR3 DNA reads as TGTGCCAGCAGCTTGGAGGCTAGCGGAATAAAAAACATTCAGTACTTC. This encodes CASSLEASGIKNIQYF.